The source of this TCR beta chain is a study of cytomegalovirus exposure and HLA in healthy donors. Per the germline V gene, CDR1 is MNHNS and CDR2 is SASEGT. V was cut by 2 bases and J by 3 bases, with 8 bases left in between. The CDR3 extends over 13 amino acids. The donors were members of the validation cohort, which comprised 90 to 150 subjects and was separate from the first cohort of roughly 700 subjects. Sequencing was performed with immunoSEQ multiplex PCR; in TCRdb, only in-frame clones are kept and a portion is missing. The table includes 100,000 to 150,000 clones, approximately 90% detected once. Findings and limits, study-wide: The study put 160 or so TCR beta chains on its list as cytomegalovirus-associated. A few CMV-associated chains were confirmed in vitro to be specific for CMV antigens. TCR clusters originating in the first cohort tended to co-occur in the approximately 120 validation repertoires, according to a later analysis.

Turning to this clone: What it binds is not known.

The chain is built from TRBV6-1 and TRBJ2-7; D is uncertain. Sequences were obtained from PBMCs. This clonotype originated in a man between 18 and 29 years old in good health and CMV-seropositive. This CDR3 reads CASSESSFYEQYF. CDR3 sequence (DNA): TGTGCCAGCAGTGAATCATCATTCTACGAGCAGTACTTC.